This T cell receptor beta chain was identified during a study of blood T cell repertoires in COVID-19. Study-level background: Donors in the United States, Italy and Spain gave samples during acute or convalescent COVID-19. T cells, B-cell-depleted T cells, or PBMCs provided the cDNA or gDNA that served as material.

Original handling: The assay estimated nucleated cells by amplifying reference gene primers. TCRdb keeps only in-frame clones here, not all; method: immunoSEQ multiplex PCR. V, J and clone size are those of that table, while D and trimming were read from the DNA. This table holds about 150,000 clones, around 85% found once. CDR3 length: 15 amino acids. The germline V and J ends were trimmed by 2 bases and 0 bases, with 10 bases remaining between them. Germline-derived CDR1 and CDR2 are MNHNS and SASEGT. Sample: peripheral blood. The TCR originated in a woman in her fifties or sixties with acute or convalescent COVID-19. The gene calls are TRBV6-1 and TRBJ1-2; unclear D gene. The CDR3: CASSELGPPNYGYTF. The CDR3, as DNA: TGTGCCAGCAGTGAACTCGGTCCCCCTAACTATGGCTACACCTTC.